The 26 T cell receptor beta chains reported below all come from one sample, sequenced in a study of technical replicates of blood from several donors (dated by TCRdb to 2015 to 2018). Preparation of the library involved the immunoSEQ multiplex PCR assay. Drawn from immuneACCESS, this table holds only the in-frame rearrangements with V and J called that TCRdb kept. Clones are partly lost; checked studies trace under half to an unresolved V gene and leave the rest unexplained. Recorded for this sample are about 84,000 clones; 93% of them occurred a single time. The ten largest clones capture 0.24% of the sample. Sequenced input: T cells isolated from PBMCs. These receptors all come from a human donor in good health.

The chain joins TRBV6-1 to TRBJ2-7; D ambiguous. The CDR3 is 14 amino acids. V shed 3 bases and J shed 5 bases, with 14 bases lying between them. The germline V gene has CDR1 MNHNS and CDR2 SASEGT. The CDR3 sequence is CASSDARFSHEQYF. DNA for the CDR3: TGTGCCAGCAGTGACGCCAGGTTCAGTCACGAGCAGTACTTC.

The CDR3 bases are TGTGCCAGCTCACGAACAGGGGACGGCGATGAAAAACTGTTTTTT. Residues: CASSRTGDGDEKLFF. The chain links TRBV18 to TRBJ1-4, with 7 positions matching TRBD1. Per the germline V gene, CDR1 is KGHSH and CDR2 is LQKENI. V dropped 4 bases and J dropped 6; count of bases not matched to a gene: 8. The CDR3 contains 15 residues.

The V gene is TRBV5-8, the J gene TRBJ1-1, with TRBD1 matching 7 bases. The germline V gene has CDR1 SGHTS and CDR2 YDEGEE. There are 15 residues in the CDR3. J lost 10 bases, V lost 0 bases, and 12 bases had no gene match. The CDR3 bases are TGTGCCAGCAGCTTGGGCGTGGGGACAGCTGTTGGAGCTTTCTTT. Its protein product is CASSLGVGTAVGAFF.

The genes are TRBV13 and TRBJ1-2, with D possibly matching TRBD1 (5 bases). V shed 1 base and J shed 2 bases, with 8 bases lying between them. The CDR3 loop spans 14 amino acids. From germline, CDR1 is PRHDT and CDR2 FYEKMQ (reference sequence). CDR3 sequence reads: CASSLAQGNYGYTF. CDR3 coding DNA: TGTGCCAGCAGCTTAGCGCAGGGAAACTATGGCTACACCTTC.

For the CDR3, the DNA is TGTGCCAGCAGCCTCCGGGGACAGCCTGATGAAAAACTGTTTTTT. It codes for CASSLRGQPDEKLFF. The chain links TRBV9 to TRBJ1-4; TRBD1 aligns across 7 bases. The junction had 9 bases not matched to a gene; V was cut back by 4 bases and J by 6 bases. The germline CDR1 and CDR2 sequences are SGDLS and YYNGEE. The CDR3 is 15 amino acids.

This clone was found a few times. CDR3 coding DNA: TGTGCCACCAGACCTGGACAGGCCCTTTTGGGGGATTCACCCCTCCACTTT. As protein: CATRPGQALLGDSPLHF. The V call is TRBV19, the J call TRBJ1-6, with TRBD1 matching over 7 bases. The CDR3 has 17 amino acids. From germline, CDR1 is LNHDA and CDR2 SQIVND (reference sequence). J lost 8 bases, V lost 10 bases, and 20 bases had no gene match.

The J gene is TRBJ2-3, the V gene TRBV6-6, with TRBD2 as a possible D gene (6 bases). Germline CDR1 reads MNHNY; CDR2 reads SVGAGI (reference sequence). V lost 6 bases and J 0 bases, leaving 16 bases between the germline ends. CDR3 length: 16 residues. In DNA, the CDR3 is TGTGCCAGCAGGCCCCTGTCCGGGACTAGCACAGATACGCAGTATTTT. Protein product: CASRPLSGTSTDTQYF.

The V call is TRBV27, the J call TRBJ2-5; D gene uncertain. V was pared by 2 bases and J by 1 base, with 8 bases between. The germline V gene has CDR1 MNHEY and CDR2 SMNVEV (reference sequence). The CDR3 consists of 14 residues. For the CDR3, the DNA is TGTGCCAGCAGTTTAGCGGTCGGCCAAGAGACCCAGTACTTC. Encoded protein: CASSLAVGQETQYF.

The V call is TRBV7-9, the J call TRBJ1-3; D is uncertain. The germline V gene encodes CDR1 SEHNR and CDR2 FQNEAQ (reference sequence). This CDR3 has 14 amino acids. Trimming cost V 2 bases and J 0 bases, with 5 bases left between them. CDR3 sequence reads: CASSLIGSGNTIYF. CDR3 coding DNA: TGTGCCAGCAGCTTAATCGGCTCTGGAAACACCATATATTTT.

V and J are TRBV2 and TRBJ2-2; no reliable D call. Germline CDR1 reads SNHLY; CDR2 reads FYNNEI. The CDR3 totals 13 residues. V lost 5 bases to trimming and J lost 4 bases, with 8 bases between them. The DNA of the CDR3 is TGTGCCAGCAGTTTGACTCCCACCGGGGAGCTGTTTTTT. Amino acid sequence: CASSLTPTGELFF.

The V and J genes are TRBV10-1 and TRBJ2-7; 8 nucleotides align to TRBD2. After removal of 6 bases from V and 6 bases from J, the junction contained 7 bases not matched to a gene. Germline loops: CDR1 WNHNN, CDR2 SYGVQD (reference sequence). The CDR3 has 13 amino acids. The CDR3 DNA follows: TGCGCCAGCAGCGAGGCGGGGGGACCCGAGCAGTACTTC. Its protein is CASSEAGGPEQYF.

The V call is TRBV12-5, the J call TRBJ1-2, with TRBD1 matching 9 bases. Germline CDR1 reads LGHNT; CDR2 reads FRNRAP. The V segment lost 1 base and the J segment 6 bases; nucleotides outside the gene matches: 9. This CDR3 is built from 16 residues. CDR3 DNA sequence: TGTGCTAGTGGTTTGGAGACAGGGGGGTTTTTGAATGGCTACACCTTC. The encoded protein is CASGLETGGFLNGYTF.

CDR3 region: CASSDGSGQGGQPQHF. CDR3 nucleotides: TGTGCCAGCAGCGACGGATCGGGACAGGGGGGTCAGCCCCAGCATTTT. The J gene is TRBJ1-5, the V gene TRBV7-9, with 11 bases matching TRBD1. After removal of 5 bases from V and 6 bases from J, the junction contained 9 bases not matched to a gene. Germline V gene sequence: CDR1 SEHNR, CDR2 FQNEAQ (reference sequence). CDR3 length: 16 amino acids.

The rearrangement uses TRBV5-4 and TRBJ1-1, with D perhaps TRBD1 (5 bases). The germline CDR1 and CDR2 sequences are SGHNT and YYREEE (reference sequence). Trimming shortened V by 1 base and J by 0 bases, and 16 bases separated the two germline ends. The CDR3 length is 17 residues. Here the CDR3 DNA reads TGTGCCAGCAGCTTGCCTACAGGTCCCCAAATGAACACTGAAGCTTTCTTT. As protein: CASSLPTGPQMNTEAFF.

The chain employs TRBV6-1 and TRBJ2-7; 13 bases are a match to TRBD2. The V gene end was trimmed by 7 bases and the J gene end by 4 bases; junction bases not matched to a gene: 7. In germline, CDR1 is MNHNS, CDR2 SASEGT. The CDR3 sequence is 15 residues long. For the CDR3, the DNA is TGTGCCAGCATACGAGGGACTAGCGGGGCGTACGAGCAGTACTTC. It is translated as CASIRGTSGAYEQYF.

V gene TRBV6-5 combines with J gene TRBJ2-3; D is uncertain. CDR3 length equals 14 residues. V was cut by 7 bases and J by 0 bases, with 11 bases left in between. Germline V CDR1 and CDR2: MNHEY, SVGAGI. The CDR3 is CASKPTSSTDTQYF. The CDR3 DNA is TGTGCCAGCAAACCGACTTCTAGCACAGATACGCAGTATTTT.

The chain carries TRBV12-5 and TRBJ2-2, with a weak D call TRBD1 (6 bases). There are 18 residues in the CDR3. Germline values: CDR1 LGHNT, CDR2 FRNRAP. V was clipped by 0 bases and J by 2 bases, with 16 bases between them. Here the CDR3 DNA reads TGTGCTAGTGGTTTGGTACGTTCAGGGGCACTTAACACCGGGGAGCTGTTTTTT. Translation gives CASGLVRSGALNTGELFF. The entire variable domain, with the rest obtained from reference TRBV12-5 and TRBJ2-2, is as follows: DARVTQTPRHKVTEMGQEVTMRCQPILGHNTVFWYRQTMMQGLELLAYFRNRAPLDDSGMPKDRFSAEMPDATLATLKIQPSEPRDSAVYFCASGLVRSGALNTGELFFGEGSRLTVL.

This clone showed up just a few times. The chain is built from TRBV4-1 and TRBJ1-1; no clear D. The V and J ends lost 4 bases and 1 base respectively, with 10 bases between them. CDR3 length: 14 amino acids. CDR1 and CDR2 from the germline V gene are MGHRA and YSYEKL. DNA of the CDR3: TGCGCCAGCAGCCTACACCTGTGGAACACTGAAGCTTTCTTT. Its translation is CASSLHLWNTEAFF.

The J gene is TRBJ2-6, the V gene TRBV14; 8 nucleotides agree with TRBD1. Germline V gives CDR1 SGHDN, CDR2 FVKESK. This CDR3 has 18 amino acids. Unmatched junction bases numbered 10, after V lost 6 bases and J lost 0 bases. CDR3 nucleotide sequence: TGTGCCAGCAGACCAGACAGGGGTTTCCTCTCTGGGGCCAACGTCCTGACTTTC. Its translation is CASRPDRGFLSGANVLTF.

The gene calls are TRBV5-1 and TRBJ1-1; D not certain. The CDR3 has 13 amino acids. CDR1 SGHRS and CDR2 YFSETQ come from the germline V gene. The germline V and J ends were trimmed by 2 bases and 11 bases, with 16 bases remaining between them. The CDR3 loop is CASSLLGDQSAFF. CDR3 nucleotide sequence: TGCGCCAGCAGCTTACTTGGAGATCAATCGGCTTTCTTT.

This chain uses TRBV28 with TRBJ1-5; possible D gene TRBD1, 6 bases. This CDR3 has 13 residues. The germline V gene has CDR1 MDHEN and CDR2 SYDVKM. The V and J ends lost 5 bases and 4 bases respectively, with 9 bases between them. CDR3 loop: CASSETGNQPQHF. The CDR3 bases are TGTGCCAGCAGTGAAACAGGGAATCAGCCCCAGCATTTT. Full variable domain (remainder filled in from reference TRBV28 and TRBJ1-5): DVKVTQSSRYLVKRTGEKVFLECVQDMDHENMFWYRQDPGLGLRLIYFSYDVKMKEKGDIPEGYSVSREKKERFSLILESASTNQTSMYLCASSETGNQPQHFGDGTRLSIL.

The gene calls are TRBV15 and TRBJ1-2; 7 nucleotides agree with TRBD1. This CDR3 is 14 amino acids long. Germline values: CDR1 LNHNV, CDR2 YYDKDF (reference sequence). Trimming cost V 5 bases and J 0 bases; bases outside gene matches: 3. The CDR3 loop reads CATSYTGANYGYTF. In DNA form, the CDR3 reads TGTGCCACCAGCTACACAGGGGCTAACTATGGCTACACCTTC.

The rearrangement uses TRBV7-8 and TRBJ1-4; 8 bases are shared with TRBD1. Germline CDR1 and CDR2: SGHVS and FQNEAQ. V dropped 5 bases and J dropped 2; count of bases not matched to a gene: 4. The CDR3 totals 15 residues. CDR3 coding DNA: TGTGCCAGCAGCCCACGACAGGGGACTAATGAAAAACTGTTTTTT. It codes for CASSPRQGTNEKLFF.

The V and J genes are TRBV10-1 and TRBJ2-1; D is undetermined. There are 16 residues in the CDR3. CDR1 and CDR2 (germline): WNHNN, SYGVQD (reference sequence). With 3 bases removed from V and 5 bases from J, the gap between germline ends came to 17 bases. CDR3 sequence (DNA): TGCGCCAGCAGTGACTCCGGTACAGCCTGGGACAATGAGCAGTTCTTC. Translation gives CASSDSGTAWDNEQFF.

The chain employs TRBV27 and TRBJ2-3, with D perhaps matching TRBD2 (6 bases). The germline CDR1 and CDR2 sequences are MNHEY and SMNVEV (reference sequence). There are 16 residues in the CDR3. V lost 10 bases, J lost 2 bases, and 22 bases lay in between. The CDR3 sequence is CANSLTGTPNTDTQYF. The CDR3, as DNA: TGTGCCAACTCTCTTACCGGGACTCCTAACACAGATACGCAGTATTTT.

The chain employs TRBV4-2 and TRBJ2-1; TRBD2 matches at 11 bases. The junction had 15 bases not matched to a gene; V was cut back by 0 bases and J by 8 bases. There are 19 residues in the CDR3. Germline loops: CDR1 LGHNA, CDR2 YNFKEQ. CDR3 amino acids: CASSQDQGIRTSGFYEQFF. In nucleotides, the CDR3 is TGTGCCAGCAGCCAAGATCAGGGGATCCGGACTAGCGGGTTCTATGAGCAGTTCTTC.